Sequencing of this T cell receptor beta chain was carried out in a study of OX40 agonist ivuxolimab in advanced cancers. For the study at large: From about 23 to 85 years was the age range, with a mean of around 56 years, and roughly 83% were male.

Germline V gene lookup returns CDR1 SNHLY and CDR2 FYNNEI. This CDR3 region has 14 residues. Trimming removed 6 bases from V and 5 bases from J, with 14 bases in between. Here immunoSEQ multiplex PCR was the method, and the copy in TCRdb shows in-frame clones only, minus some. This sample has around 68,000 clones, with more than 75% found just once. The V call is TRBV2, the J call TRBJ1-5; tentatively, D is TRBD1 (5 bases). This material consisted of CD4+ or CD8+ T cells sorted from blood, taken in a trial of the OX40 agonist ivuxolimab. The clonotype originates from an adult with an advanced solid tumor such as melanoma, head and neck, liver or kidney cancer. The CDR3 loop reads CASSPLGRYQPQHF. As DNA, the CDR3 is TGTGCCAGCAGCCCCCTGGGACGCTATCAGCCCCAGCATTTT.